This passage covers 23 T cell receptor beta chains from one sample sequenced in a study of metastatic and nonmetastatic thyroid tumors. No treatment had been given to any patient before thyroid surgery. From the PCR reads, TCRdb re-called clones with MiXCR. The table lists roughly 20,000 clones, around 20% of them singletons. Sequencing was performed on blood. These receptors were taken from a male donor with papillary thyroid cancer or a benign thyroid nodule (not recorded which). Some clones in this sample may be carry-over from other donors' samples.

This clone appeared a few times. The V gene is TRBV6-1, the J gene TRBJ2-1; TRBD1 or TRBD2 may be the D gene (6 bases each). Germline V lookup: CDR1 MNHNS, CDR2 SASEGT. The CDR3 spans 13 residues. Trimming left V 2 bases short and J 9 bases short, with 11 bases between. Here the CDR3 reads CASSERGEGEQFF. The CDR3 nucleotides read TGTGCCAGCAGTGAAAGGGGGGAAGGTGAGCAGTTCTTC.

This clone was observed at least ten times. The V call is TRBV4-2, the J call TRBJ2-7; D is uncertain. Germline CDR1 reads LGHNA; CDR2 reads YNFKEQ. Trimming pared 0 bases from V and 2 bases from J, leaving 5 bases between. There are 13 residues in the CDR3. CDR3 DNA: TGTGCCAGCAGCCAAGATAGGGCCTACGAGCAGTACTTC. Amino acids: CASSQDRAYEQYF.

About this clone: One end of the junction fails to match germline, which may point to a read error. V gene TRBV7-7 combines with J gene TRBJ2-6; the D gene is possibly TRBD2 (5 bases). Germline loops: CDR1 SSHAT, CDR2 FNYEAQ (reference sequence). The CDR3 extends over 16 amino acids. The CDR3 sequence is CASILVRDPGANVLTF. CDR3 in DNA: TGTGCTAGCATCTTGGTGAGGGATCCTGGGGCCAACGTCCTGACTTTC.

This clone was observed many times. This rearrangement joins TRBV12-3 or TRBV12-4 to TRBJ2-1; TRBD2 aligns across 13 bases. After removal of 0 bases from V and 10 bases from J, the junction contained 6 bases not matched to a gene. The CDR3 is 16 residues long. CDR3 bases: TGTGCCAGCAGTTTAGCTCCGGGACTAGCGGGACGGGAGCAGTTCTTC. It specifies CASSLAPGLAGREQFF.

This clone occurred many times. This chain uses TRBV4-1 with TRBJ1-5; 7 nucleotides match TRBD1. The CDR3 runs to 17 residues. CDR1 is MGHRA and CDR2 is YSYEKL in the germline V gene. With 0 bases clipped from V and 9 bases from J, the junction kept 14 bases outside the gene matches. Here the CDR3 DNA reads TGCGCCAGCAGCCAAGAGGGATCATATCGCCCAGGGGGGCCCCAGCATTTT. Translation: CASSQEGSYRPGGPQHF.

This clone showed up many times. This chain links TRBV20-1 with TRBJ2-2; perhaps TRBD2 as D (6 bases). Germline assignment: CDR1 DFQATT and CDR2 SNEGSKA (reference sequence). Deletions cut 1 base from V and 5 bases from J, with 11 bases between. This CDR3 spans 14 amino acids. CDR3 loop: CSARAGVETGELFF. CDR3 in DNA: TGCAGTGCTAGAGCGGGAGTGGAGACCGGGGAGCTGTTTTTT.

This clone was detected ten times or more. CDR3 protein: CASSPSNRPNYGYTF. As DNA, the CDR3 is TGTGCCAGCTCACCATCTAACAGACCCAACTATGGCTACACCTTC. The chain is built from TRBV18 and TRBJ1-2, with D hard to call. Deletions cut 2 bases from V and 2 bases from J, with 12 bases between. Germline lookup yields CDR1 KGHSH and CDR2 LQKENI. The CDR3 sequence is 15 residues long.

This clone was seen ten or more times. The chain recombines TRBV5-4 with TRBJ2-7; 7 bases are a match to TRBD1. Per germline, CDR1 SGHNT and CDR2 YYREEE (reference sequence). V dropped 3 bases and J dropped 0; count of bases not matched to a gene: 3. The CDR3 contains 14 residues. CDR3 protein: CASSSGTDSYEQYF. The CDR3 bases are TGTGCCAGCAGCTCCGGGACAGACTCCTACGAGCAGTACTTC.

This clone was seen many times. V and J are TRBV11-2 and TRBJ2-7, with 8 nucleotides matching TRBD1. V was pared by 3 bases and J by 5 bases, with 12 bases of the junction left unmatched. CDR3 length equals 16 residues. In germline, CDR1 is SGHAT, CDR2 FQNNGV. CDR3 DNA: TGTGCCAGCAGCTTCGGTCTTGGGGCAGGGGGCAACGAGCAGTACTTC. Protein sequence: CASSFGLGAGGNEQYF.

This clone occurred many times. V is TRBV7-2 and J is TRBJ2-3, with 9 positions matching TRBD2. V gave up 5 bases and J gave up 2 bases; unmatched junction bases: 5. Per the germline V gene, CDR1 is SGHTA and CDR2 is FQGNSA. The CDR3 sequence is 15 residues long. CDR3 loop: CASSLLAGYTDTQYF. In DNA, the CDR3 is TGTGCCAGCAGCCTTCTAGCGGGGTACACAGATACGCAGTATTTT.

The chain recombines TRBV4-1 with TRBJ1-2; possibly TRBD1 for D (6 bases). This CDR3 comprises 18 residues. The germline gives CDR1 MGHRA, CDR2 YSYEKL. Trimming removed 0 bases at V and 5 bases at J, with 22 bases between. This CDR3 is CASSQDKVESGHGYGYTF. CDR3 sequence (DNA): TGCGCCAGCAGCCAAGATAAAGTAGAGTCGGGACACGGATATGGCTACACCTTC.

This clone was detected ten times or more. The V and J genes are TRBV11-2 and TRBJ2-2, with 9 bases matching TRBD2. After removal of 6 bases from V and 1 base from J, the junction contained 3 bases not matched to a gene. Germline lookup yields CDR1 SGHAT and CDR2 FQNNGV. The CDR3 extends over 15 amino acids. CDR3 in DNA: TGTGCCAGCAGGATACTAGCGGGGAACACCGGGGAGCTGTTTTTT. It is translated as CASRILAGNTGELFF.

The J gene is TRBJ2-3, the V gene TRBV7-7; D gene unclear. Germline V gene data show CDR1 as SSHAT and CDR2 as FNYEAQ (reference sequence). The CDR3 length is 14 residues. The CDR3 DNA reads TGTGCTAGTGTTGACCCTTTAAGGCCAGATACGCAGTATTTT. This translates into CASVDPLRPDTQYF. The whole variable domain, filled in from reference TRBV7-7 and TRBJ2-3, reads GAGVSQSPRYKVTKRGQDVTLRCDPISSHATLYWYQQALGQGPEFLTYFNYEAQPDKSGLPSDRFSAERPEGSISTLTIQRTEQRDSAMYRCASVDPLRPDTQYFGPGTRLTVL.

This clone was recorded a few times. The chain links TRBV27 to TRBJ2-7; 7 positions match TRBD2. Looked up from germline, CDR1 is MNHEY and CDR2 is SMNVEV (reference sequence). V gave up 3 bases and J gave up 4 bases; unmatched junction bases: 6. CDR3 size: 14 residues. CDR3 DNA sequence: TGTGCCAGCAGTTTTAGGGAGGGCCCGTACGAGCAGTACTTC. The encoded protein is CASSFREGPYEQYF.

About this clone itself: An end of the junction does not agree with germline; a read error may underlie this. The CDR3 nucleotides are TGCGCCAGCAGCGTAGGACTAGCGGGTACCGGGGAGCTTTTTTTT. Translated: CASSVGLAGTGELFF. The V gene is TRBV5-1, the J gene TRBJ2-2, with 11 bases aligning to TRBD2. The CDR3 length is 15 residues. Germline assignment: CDR1 SGHRS and CDR2 YFSETQ.

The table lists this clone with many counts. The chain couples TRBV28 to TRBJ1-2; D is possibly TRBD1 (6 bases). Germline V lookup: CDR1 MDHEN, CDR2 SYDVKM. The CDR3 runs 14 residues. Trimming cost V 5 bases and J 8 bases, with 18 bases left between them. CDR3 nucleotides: TGTGCCAGCAGTCTACTACAGGGTGGAGAAGGCTACACCTTC. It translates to CASSLLQGGEGYTF.

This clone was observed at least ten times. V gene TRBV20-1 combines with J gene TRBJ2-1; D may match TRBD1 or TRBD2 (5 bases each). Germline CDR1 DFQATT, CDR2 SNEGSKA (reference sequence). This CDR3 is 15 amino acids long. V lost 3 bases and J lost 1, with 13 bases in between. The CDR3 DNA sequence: TGCAGTGCTAGGGGCCTCAGGGAGTCCTACAATGAGCAGTTCTTC. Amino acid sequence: CSARGLRESYNEQFF.

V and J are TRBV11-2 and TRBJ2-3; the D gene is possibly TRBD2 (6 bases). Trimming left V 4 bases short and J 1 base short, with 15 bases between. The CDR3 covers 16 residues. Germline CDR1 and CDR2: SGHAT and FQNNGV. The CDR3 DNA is TGTGCCAGCAGCTCGCCCTTGGGACTTCGCACAGATACGCAGTATTTT. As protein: CASSSPLGLRTDTQYF.

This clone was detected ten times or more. The CDR3 nucleotides are TGTGCCAGCAGCTCCGGGACTAGCGGGAAGGTCTCCTACGAGCAGTACTTC. As protein: CASSSGTSGKVSYEQYF. This chain joins TRBV28 and TRBJ2-7, with 13 bases identical to TRBD2. Trimming at V came to 6 bases and at J to 0 bases, leaving 8 bases not matched to a gene. Looked up from germline, CDR1 is MDHEN and CDR2 is SYDVKM. The CDR3 totals 17 residues.

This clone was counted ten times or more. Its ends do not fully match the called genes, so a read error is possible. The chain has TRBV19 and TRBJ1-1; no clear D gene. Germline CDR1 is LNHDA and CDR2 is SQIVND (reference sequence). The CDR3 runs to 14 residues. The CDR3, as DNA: TGTGCCAGTAGTTATCGCAGGAGGAACGCTGAAGCTTTCTTT. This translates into CASSYRRRNAEAFF.

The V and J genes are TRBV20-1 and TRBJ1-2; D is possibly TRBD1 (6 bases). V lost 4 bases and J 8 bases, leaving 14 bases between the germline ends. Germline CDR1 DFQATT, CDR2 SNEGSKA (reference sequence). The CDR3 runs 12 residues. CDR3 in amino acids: CSATMRGDGYTF. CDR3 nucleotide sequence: TGCAGTGCTACCATGAGGGGGGACGGCTACACCTTC.

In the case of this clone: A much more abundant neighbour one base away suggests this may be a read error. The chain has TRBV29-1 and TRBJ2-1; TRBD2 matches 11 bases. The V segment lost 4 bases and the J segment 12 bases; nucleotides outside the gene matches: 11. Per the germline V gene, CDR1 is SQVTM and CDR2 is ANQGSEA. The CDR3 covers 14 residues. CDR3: CSVVSGGAYGGQFF. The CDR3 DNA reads TGCAGCGTTGTTAGCGGGGGGGCATACGGCGGGCAGTTCTTC.

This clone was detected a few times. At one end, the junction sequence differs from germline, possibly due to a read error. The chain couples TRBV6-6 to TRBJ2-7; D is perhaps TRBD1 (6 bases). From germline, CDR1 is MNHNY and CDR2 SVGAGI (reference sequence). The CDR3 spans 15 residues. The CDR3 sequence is CASSYLGTYSYGQYF. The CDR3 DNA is TGTGCCAGCAGTTACTTAGGGACATATTCCTACGGGCAGTACTTC.